These 9 T cell receptor beta chains originate from one sample sequenced in a study of T-cell reconstitution after alpha-beta-depleted transplantation in children. During its preparation, the TCRbeta library received unique molecular identifiers. Each CDR3 protein gets one entry after TCRdb re-called the PCR reads with MiXCR. Of approximately 290,000 distinct CDR3 sequences listed, approximately 10% are singletons. The sequenced sample was peripheral blood, obtained 180 days after TCRalphabeta/CD19-depleted stem cell transplant. These receptors were collected from a male patient aged 2 to 10 who had a stem cell transplant for chronic granulomatous disease, so the T cells may come from the graft donor.

This clonotype showed up many times. The gene calls are TRBV12-3 or TRBV12-4 and TRBJ1-2; the D gene is possibly TRBD1 (5 bases). V was shortened by 6 bases and J by 3 bases, with 14 bases between the two germline ends. This CDR3 comprises 14 residues. CDR3 amino acids: CASRPLGEYYGYTF. The CDR3 nucleotides read TGTGCCAGCAGACCCTTAGGGGAGTACTATGGCTACACCTTC.

Details on this clonotype: A much larger clone differs from this one at a single base, so this may be a read error. V gene TRBV7-9 combines with J gene TRBJ2-7, with 8 bases that match TRBD1. The CDR3 has 15 amino acids. The germline V gene has CDR1 SEHNR and CDR2 FQNEAQ (reference sequence). In DNA form, the CDR3 reads TGTGCCAGCAGCATTATGGACAGGGAAGGCTACGAGCAGGACTTC. It is translated as CASSIMDREGYEQDF. Filled out from reference TRBV7-9 and TRBJ2-7, the complete variable domain reads DTGVSQNPRHKITKRGQNVTFRCDPISEHNRLYWYRQTLGQGPEFLTYFQNEAQLEKSRLLSDRFSAERPKGSFSTLEIQRTEQGDSAMYLCASSIMDREGYEQDFGPGTRLTVT.

This clonotype was recorded at least ten times. The genes are TRBV7-6 and TRBJ2-2; 9 nucleotides match TRBD2. The length of the CDR3 is 15 residues. CDR1 and CDR2 (germline): SGHVS, FNYEAQ. V lost 5 bases to trimming and J lost 1 base; unmatched junction nucleotides: 2. The CDR3: CASSVSGGNTGELFF. CDR3 sequence (DNA): TGTGCCAGCAGCGTTAGCGGGGGGAACACCGGGGAGCTGTTTTTT.

The sample holds a few counts of this clonotype. The chain recombines TRBV7-9 with TRBJ2-2, with TRBD2 identical over 8 bases. Looked up from germline, CDR1 is SEHNR and CDR2 is FQNEAQ (reference sequence). The trim removed 4 bases at V and 0 bases at J, leaving 7 bases unmatched. This CDR3 spans 17 amino acids. The CDR3 bases are TGTGCCAGCAGCTCCAACGGCGGGGGGCCGAACACCGGGGAGCTGTTTTTT. Translation: CASSSNGGGPNTGELFF. Full variable domain (rest looked up from reference TRBV7-9 and TRBJ2-2): DTGVSQNPRHKITKRGQNVTFRCDPISEHNRLYWYRQTLGQGPEFLTYFQNEAQLEKSRLLSDRFSAERPKGSFSTLEIQRTEQGDSAMYLCASSSNGGGPNTGELFFGEGSRLTVL.

This clonotype was counted at least ten times. The chain couples TRBV27 to TRBJ1-6; 7 bases line up with TRBD1. The CDR3 has 16 amino acids. CDR1 is MNHEY and CDR2 is SMNVEV in the germline V gene (reference sequence). Losses at the gene ends were 10 bases for V and 3 bases for J; bases not matched to a gene: 12. DNA for the CDR3: TGTGCCAACAAAGTCCCGGGGACAGACTATAATTCACCCCTCCACTTT. This codes for CANKVPGTDYNSPLHF.

This clonotype showed up many times. The chain links TRBV20-1 to TRBJ2-2; 7 bases fit TRBD1. Germline CDR1 DFQATT, CDR2 SNEGSKA (reference sequence). This CDR3 region has 13 residues. V lost 5 bases and J lost 6; bases outside the gene matches: 6. Here the CDR3 reads CSASSTGAGELFF. The CDR3 coding sequence is TGCAGTGCTTCCAGCACAGGGGCCGGGGAGCTGTTTTTT.

This clonotype was counted ten times or more. The chain employs TRBV7-6 and TRBJ2-2, with D perhaps TRBD2 (7 bases). Germline CDR1 and CDR2: SGHVS and FNYEAQ. Trimming left V 0 bases short and J 0 bases short, with 8 bases between. The CDR3 spans 16 residues. CDR3 sequence reads: CASSLAGGANTGELFF. The CDR3 DNA sequence: TGTGCCAGCAGCTTAGCAGGGGGGGCGAACACCGGGGAGCTGTTTTTT.

This clonotype was seen only once. A much larger clone lies a single base off, so this may be a read error. The genes are TRBV12-3 or TRBV12-4 and TRBJ1-1; D call uncertain. The CDR3 length is 13 residues. Trimming removed 3 bases at V and 5 bases at J, with 10 bases between. The CDR3 nucleotides are TGTGCCAGCAGTTTCTTTGAGAAAACTGAAGCTTTCTTT. It is translated as CASSFFEKTEAFF.

This clonotype was recorded many times. The CDR3 is CASSSSGTGFYEQYF. The CDR3 DNA sequence: TGTGCCAGCAGTTCCTCCGGGACAGGGTTCTACGAGCAGTACTTC. This chain joins TRBV28 and TRBJ2-7; 9 bases match TRBD1. The CDR3 contains 15 residues. CDR1 and CDR2 from the germline V gene are MDHEN and SYDVKM. Germline trimming cut 4 bases from V and 3 bases from J; bases unmatched to any gene: 7. Variable domain in full (rest from reference TRBV28 and TRBJ2-7): DVKVTQSSRYLVKRTGEKVFLECVQDMDHENMFWYRQDPGLGLRLIYFSYDVKMKEKGDIPEGYSVSREKKERFSLILESASTNQTSMYLCASSSSGTGFYEQYFGPGTRLTVT.